Shown below are 25 T cell receptor beta chains from a single sample sequenced in a study of shared clonotypes between healthy human individuals. Sequencing was performed with immunoSEQ multiplex PCR; in TCRdb, only in-frame clones are kept and a portion is missing. The sample lists roughly 2 million clones, approximately 95% occurring once. The source material was naive CD4+ T cells sorted from blood. Subset noted: CD45RA+ positively selected. Receptor source: a man aged 18 to 35 in good health.

This chain uses TRBV27 with TRBJ2-7; D possibly matches TRBD1 or TRBD2 (5 bases each). The germline V gene has CDR1 MNHEY and CDR2 SMNVEV (reference sequence). CDR3 size: 15 residues. Trimming stripped 6 bases from V and 7 bases from J, with 22 bases between. CDR3 nucleotide sequence: TGTGCCAGCAGGGACCGGGACCGACCATTAGGGGAGCAGTACTTC. Amino acids: CASRDRDRPLGEQYF.

The rearrangement links TRBV6-6 to TRBJ2-1; D is perhaps TRBD2 (6 bases). This CDR3 region has 16 residues. The germline CDR1 and CDR2 sequences are MNHNY and SVGAGI (reference sequence). V lost 7 bases and J lost 4, with 20 bases in between. Here the CDR3 reads CASTIHNTGRYNEQFF. The CDR3 coding sequence is TGTGCCAGCACCATCCATAATACCGGGAGATACAATGAGCAGTTCTTC.

V usage is TRBV5-8 and J usage is TRBJ1-2, with 9 bases that match TRBD1. This CDR3 spans 14 amino acids. CDR1 SGHTS and CDR2 YDEGEE come from the germline V gene. Unmatched junction bases numbered 6, after V lost 4 bases and J lost 5 bases. The CDR3 sequence is CASSQGTGNYGYTF. The CDR3 coding sequence is TGTGCCAGCAGCCAGGGGACAGGGAATTATGGCTACACCTTC.

The chain carries TRBV7-2 and TRBJ1-4; TRBD1 might be the D (6 bases). Germline CDR1 is SGHTA and CDR2 is FQGNSA. Trimming removed 1 base from V and 8 bases from J, with 14 bases in between. The CDR3 length is 15 residues. CDR3 DNA sequence: TGTGCCAGCAGCTTAGGGGCAACAGGGCGCGAAAAACTGTTTTTT. Encoded protein: CASSLGATGREKLFF.

This chain joins TRBV30 and TRBJ1-2; 9 positions match TRBD1. The germline gives CDR1 GTSNPN, CDR2 SVGIG (reference sequence). V dropped 0 bases and J dropped 8; count of bases not matched to a gene: 7. This CDR3 has 14 residues. The CDR3 DNA sequence: TGTGCCTGGAGTGTACAGACAGGGGGTCAGGGCTACACCTTC. As protein: CAWSVQTGGQGYTF.

J is TRBJ2-3 and V is TRBV5-1; D assignment may be TRBD1 or TRBD2 (5 bases each). Looked up from germline, CDR1 is SGHRS and CDR2 is YFSETQ. V was trimmed by 2 bases and J by 4 bases, leaving 14 bases between them. The CDR3 sequence is 15 residues long. CDR3 sequence reads: CASSFGTLGADTQYF. DNA of the CDR3: TGCGCCAGCAGCTTCGGGACCCTTGGGGCAGATACGCAGTATTTT.

The gene calls are TRBV18 and TRBJ2-3; TRBD1 or TRBD2 may be the D gene (5 bases each). Germline V gene sequence: CDR1 KGHSH, CDR2 LQKENI. V shed 5 bases and J shed 5 bases, with 8 bases lying between them. There are 12 residues in the CDR3. CDR3 DNA: TGTGCCAGCTCAGGGGACCGAGATACGCAGTATTTT. Its translation is CASSGDRDTQYF.

J is TRBJ2-7 and V is TRBV15, with D maybe TRBD1 (6 bases). The germline V gene has CDR1 LNHNV and CDR2 YYDKDF (reference sequence). Trimming stripped 2 bases from V and 4 bases from J, with 9 bases between. The CDR3 sequence is 13 residues long. The CDR3 DNA reads TGTGCCACCAGCAGAAAAACAGGGTACGAGCAGTACTTC. Translating it yields CATSRKTGYEQYF.

The V gene is TRBV30, the J gene TRBJ2-7; the D gene is possibly TRBD2 (5 bases). Trimming removed 5 bases from V and 0 bases from J, with 17 bases in between. The CDR3 is 15 residues long. In germline, CDR1 is GTSNPN, CDR2 SVGIG (reference sequence). As DNA, the CDR3 is TGTGCCTGGGGCAATAAAGACACTAGCTCCTACGAGCAGTACTTC. It yields the protein CAWGNKDTSSYEQYF.

J is TRBJ1-5 and V is TRBV12-5, with a weak D call TRBD1 (5 bases). The CDR3 spans 15 residues. CDR1 is LGHNT, CDR2 FRNRAP, per germline. V dropped 2 bases and J dropped 0 bases, with 8 bases sitting between them. CDR3 nucleotides: TGTGCTAGTGGTTTGAGCGGGGGTAGCAATCAGCCCCAGCATTTT. Protein sequence: CASGLSGGSNQPQHF. Together with reference TRBV12-5 and TRBJ1-5, the CDR3 gives the full variable domain: DARVTQTPRHKVTEMGQEVTMRCQPILGHNTVFWYRQTMMQGLELLAYFRNRAPLDDSGMPKDRFSAEMPDATLATLKIQPSEPRDSAVYFCASGLSGGSNQPQHFGDGTRLSIL.

This clone was counted once. The chain joins TRBV5-1 to TRBJ2-5, with D possibly being TRBD2 (6 bases). The V end lost 6 bases, the J end lost 1 base, and 22 bases lay between the germline ends. Germline CDR1 and CDR2: SGHRS and YFSETQ. The CDR3 is made up of 17 amino acids. This CDR3 is CASTSDPTAGPQETQYF. The CDR3 nucleotides read TGCGCCAGCACTAGCGACCCAACGGCGGGCCCCCAAGAGACCCAGTACTTC.

The chain combines TRBV2 with TRBJ1-5; 7 bases line up with TRBD1. V trimming: 3 bases; J trimming: 4 bases; junction bases outside the gene matches: 6. This CDR3 has 15 residues. Germline CDR1 reads SNHLY; CDR2 reads FYNNEI. The CDR3 loop reads CASSDLQGSNQPQHF. For the CDR3, the DNA is TGTGCCAGCAGTGATTTACAGGGGTCGAATCAGCCCCAGCATTTT.

V is TRBV5-6 and J is TRBJ2-7; TRBD1 aligns across 7 bases. CDR3 size: 15 residues. V was clipped by 4 bases and J by 0 bases; unmatched bases: 7. Germline loops: CDR1 SGHDT, CDR2 YYEEEE. This CDR3 is CASSTLDRVSYEQYF. The CDR3 bases are TGTGCCAGCAGCACCCTTGACAGGGTCTCCTACGAGCAGTACTTC.

This rearrangement joins TRBV9 to TRBJ2-5; no definite D call. CDR1 is SGDLS and CDR2 is YYNGEE in the germline V gene. V lost 0 bases and J lost 5, with 11 bases in between. The CDR3 loop spans 14 amino acids. The CDR3 DNA reads TGTGCCAGCAGCGTAGGGGGTTTCAAGGAGACCCAGTACTTC. Translated, it gives CASSVGGFKETQYF.

This chain uses TRBV30 with TRBJ2-7; possible D gene TRBD2, 6 bases. Trimming stripped 7 bases from V and 2 bases from J, with 18 bases between. This CDR3 spans 14 amino acids. From germline, CDR1 is GTSNPN and CDR2 SVGIG (reference sequence). Here the CDR3 reads CAYTHRDSPYEQYF. CDR3 in DNA: TGTGCCTACACTCACCGGGACTCACCCTACGAGCAGTACTTC.

DNA for the CDR3: TGTGCCAGCAGCTTTTACGGGACAGGGGACCAGCCCCAGCATTTT. This translates into CASSFYGTGDQPQHF. The chain has TRBV7-2 and TRBJ1-5, with 10 bases fitting TRBD1. Trimming removed 3 bases from V and 7 bases from J; junction bases left unmatched: 6. CDR3 size: 15 residues. Germline CDR1 and CDR2: SGHTA and FQGNSA.

V gene TRBV18 combines with J gene TRBJ2-2; no reliable D call. The CDR3 sequence is 13 residues long. Trimming left V 0 bases short and J 4 bases short, with 3 bases between. CDR1 and CDR2 from the germline V gene are KGHSH and LQKENI. In DNA, the CDR3 is TGTGCCAGCTCACCACCGGCCACCGGGGAGCTGTTTTTT. This gives the protein CASSPPATGELFF.

The rearrangement links TRBV7-2 to TRBJ2-3, with TRBD2 matching 12 bases. This CDR3 region has 16 residues. Germline V CDR1 and CDR2: SGHTA, FQGNSA. V lost 3 bases to trimming and J lost 4 bases; unmatched junction nucleotides: 5. This CDR3 is CASSFLAGGPSDTQYF. The DNA of the CDR3 is TGTGCCAGCAGCTTCCTAGCGGGGGGGCCATCAGATACGCAGTATTTT.

This clone was seen just once. The chain employs TRBV27 and TRBJ1-3; D is unresolved. Germline V lookup: CDR1 MNHEY, CDR2 SMNVEV (reference sequence). The CDR3 runs to 15 residues. V was clipped by 0 bases and J by 0 bases, with 6 bases between them. The CDR3 DNA sequence: TGTGCCAGCAGTTTATCCGGGGACTCTGGAAACACCATATATTTT. This encodes CASSLSGDSGNTIYF.

V usage is TRBV7-2 and J usage is TRBJ2-7; no reliable D call. With 2 bases removed from V and 2 bases from J, the gap between germline ends came to 4 bases. Germline CDR1 is SGHTA and CDR2 is FQGNSA. The CDR3 is 12 amino acids. CDR3 protein: CASSLLPYEQYF. The CDR3 DNA reads as TGTGCCAGCAGCTTACTTCCCTACGAGCAGTACTTC.

The V and J genes are TRBV5-1 and TRBJ2-3; 8 bases are a match to TRBD2. Germline V gives CDR1 SGHRS, CDR2 YFSETQ. The V segment lost 5 bases and the J segment 6 bases; nucleotides outside the gene matches: 8. The CDR3 sequence is 14 residues long. The CDR3 region has the DNA TGCGCCAGCAGTCAAAGCGGGAGTGGGGATACGCAGTATTTT. Translated: CASSQSGSGDTQYF.

The chain recombines TRBV5-1 with TRBJ2-7; D perhaps matches TRBD2 (5 bases). Trimming left V 4 bases short and J 0 bases short, with 14 bases between. CDR1 SGHRS and CDR2 YFSETQ come from the germline V gene. The CDR3 sequence is 15 residues long. CDR3 amino acids: CASSTVSGNSYEQYF. The CDR3 DNA reads TGCGCCAGCAGCACAGTTTCCGGGAACTCCTACGAGCAGTACTTC.

V and J are TRBV28 and TRBJ2-7; D gene ambiguous. The V and J ends lost 7 bases and 3 bases respectively, with 13 bases between them. Germline lookup yields CDR1 MDHEN and CDR2 SYDVKM. CDR3 length: 13 residues. CDR3 sequence (DNA): TGTGCCAGCACCCCGGGCCGAAGCTACGAGCAGTACTTC. Amino acids: CASTPGRSYEQYF.

This chain connects TRBV30 to TRBJ2-7; D gene ambiguous. This CDR3 has 13 amino acids. With 3 bases removed from V and 6 bases from J, the gap between germline ends came to 15 bases. Germline CDR1 GTSNPN, CDR2 SVGIG (reference sequence). The CDR3 loop reads CAWSAEIEAEQYF. CDR3 DNA sequence: TGTGCCTGGAGCGCCGAAATCGAAGCCGAGCAGTACTTC. Complete variable domain (other parts from reference TRBV30 and TRBJ2-7): SQTIHQWPATLVQPVGSPLSLECTVEGTSNPNLYWYRQAAGRGLQLLFYSVGIGQISSEVPQNLSASRPQDRQFILSSKKLLLSDSGFYLCAWSAEIEAEQYFGPGTRLTVT.

This chain connects TRBV28 to TRBJ1-6; 7 nucleotides line up with TRBD1. V lost 1 base to trimming and J lost 5 bases; unmatched junction nucleotides: 5. The CDR3 sequence is 16 residues long. Germline CDR1 is MDHEN and CDR2 is SYDVKM. CDR3 sequence (DNA): TGTGCCAGCAGTTTATTTGTCGGACAGGATAATTCACCCCTCCACTTT. Translated: CASSLFVGQDNSPLHF.